The 29 T cell receptor beta chains in this list originate from one sample, sequenced in a study of identical twins. Each CDR3 protein is one row after TCRdb ran MiXCR on the 5' RACE reads. Of 1.5 million or so distinct CDR3 sequences in the sample, around 33% were seen once. Sequenced: cord blood. The receptors shown here come from a newborn girl in good health.

This rearrangement joins TRBV20-1 to TRBJ2-7; TRBD1 aligns across 7 bases. CDR1 DFQATT and CDR2 SNEGSKA come from the germline V gene (reference sequence). The V and J ends lost 3 bases and 2 bases, in that order; junction bases with no gene match: 7. The CDR3 spans 14 residues. Here the CDR3 DNA reads TGCAGTGCTAGTATTGACGGGACAGCCTACGAGCAGTACTTC. Encoded protein: CSASIDGTAYEQYF.

J is TRBJ1-1 and V is TRBV5-1; 9 bases line up with TRBD1. The CDR3 is 15 amino acids. The ends lost 4 bases at V and 4 bases at J; junction bases unmatched: 8. In germline, CDR1 is SGHRS, CDR2 YFSETQ. CDR3 sequence: CASSPLTGGPTEAFF. CDR3 nucleotide sequence: TGCGCCAGCAGCCCTCTGACAGGGGGACCCACTGAAGCTTTCTTT.

This clonotype was counted between two and nine times. The rearrangement joins TRBV7-6 to TRBJ1-2; tentative D call: TRBD1 (5 bases). Looked up from germline, CDR1 is SGHVS and CDR2 is FNYEAQ. The V and J ends lost 5 bases and 4 bases respectively, with 11 bases between them. This CDR3 is 13 amino acids long. The CDR3 spells CASSETASYGYTF. The DNA for the CDR3 is TGTGCCAGCAGCGAGACAGCGTCCTATGGCTACACCTTC. Full variable domain (rest looked up from reference TRBV7-6 and TRBJ1-2): GAGVSQSPRYKVTKRGQDVALRCDPISGHVSLYWYRQALGQGPEFLTYFNYEAQQDKSGLPNDRFSAERPEGSISTLTIQRTEQRDSAMYRCASSETASYGYTFGSGTRLTVV.

J is TRBJ2-1 and V is TRBV28, with D unresolved. The CDR3 covers 14 residues. CDR1 is MDHEN and CDR2 is SYDVKM in the germline V gene. The ends were cut back, 5 bases at V and 8 bases at J, with 16 bases in the middle. The CDR3 sequence is CASSLAQSSDEQFF. DNA of the CDR3: TGTGCCAGCAGTCTTGCACAGAGTTCGGATGAGCAGTTCTTC. The full variable domain, completed using reference TRBV28 and TRBJ2-1, is DVKVTQSSRYLVKRTGEKVFLECVQDMDHENMFWYRQDPGLGLRLIYFSYDVKMKEKGDIPEGYSVSREKKERFSLILESASTNQTSMYLCASSLAQSSDEQFFGPGTRLTVL.

V is TRBV13 and J is TRBJ1-5; 8 bases are shared with TRBD1. The V segment lost 5 bases and the J segment 2 bases; nucleotides outside the gene matches: 8. This CDR3 spans 16 amino acids. Germline V gene sequence: CDR1 PRHDT, CDR2 FYEKMQ (reference sequence). CDR3 nucleotides: TGTGCCAGCAGCATATCCAGGGGGCGCGGCAATCAGCCCCAGCATTTT. Translating it yields CASSISRGRGNQPQHF.

The V call is TRBV4-2, the J call TRBJ2-1; 7 bases line up with TRBD2. The J call may be mistaken, given a closer DNA end match to TRBJ2-7. CDR1 is LGHNA and CDR2 is YNFKEQ in the germline V gene. The CDR3 sequence is 15 residues long. This CDR3 reads CASSPYSGPYNEQYF. The DNA of the CDR3 is TGTGCCAGCAGCCCGTATAGCGGGCCCTACAATGAGCAGTACTTC.

Note on this clonotype: At one boundary the junction diverges from the germline segment, which might be a read error. The gene calls are TRBV11-1 and TRBJ2-3, with 9 positions matching TRBD2. Germline loops: CDR1 SGHAT, CDR2 FQDESV (reference sequence). The CDR3 runs 14 residues. The CDR3 loop reads CASSPGTSTGTQYF. The CDR3 nucleotides are TGTGCCAGCAGCCCTGGGACTAGCACAGGTACGCAGTATTTT. Supplemented by reference TRBV11-1 and TRBJ2-3, the full variable domain reads EAEVAQSPRYKITEKSQAVAFWCDPISGHATLYWYRQILGQGPELLVQFQDESVVDDSQLPKDRFSAERLKGVDSTLKIQPAELGDSAMYLCASSPGTSTGTQYFGPGTRLTVL.

This clonotype was detected once. The genes are TRBV20-1 and TRBJ1-2; D is possibly TRBD1 (5 bases). The CDR3 extends over 11 amino acids. Germline V gives CDR1 DFQATT, CDR2 SNEGSKA (reference sequence). Trimming left V 7 bases short and J 7 bases short, with 13 bases between. CDR3 residues: CSVWAGSGYTF. In nucleotides, the CDR3 is TGCAGTGTTTGGGCAGGGAGTGGCTACACCTTC.

The chain joins TRBV5-1 to TRBJ2-4; 8 bases align to TRBD1. The DNA end is more similar to TRBJ2-7, so the J call may be wrong. The CDR3 is 14 amino acids. Germline-derived CDR1 and CDR2 are SGHRS and YFSETQ. The CDR3 nucleotides are TGCGCCAGCAGCTTGCGCCCGACAGGGGACGAGCAGTACTTC. Its translation is CASSLRPTGDEQYF.

This rearrangement joins TRBV5-1 to TRBJ2-3, with D unresolved. Per germline, CDR1 SGHRS and CDR2 YFSETQ. The CDR3 sequence is 12 residues long. V was pared by 2 bases and J by 14 bases, with 15 bases between. CDR3: CASSLAGSSPYF. In DNA form, the CDR3 reads TGCGCCAGCAGCTTAGCCGGGTCATCGCCGTATTTT.

This clonotype turned up a few times. The rearrangement links TRBV9 to TRBJ2-7, with D perhaps being TRBD1 or TRBD2 (5 bases each). Per the germline V gene, CDR1 is SGDLS and CDR2 is YYNGEE. This CDR3 comprises 16 residues. The V end lost 1 base, the J end lost 7 bases, and 21 bases lay between the germline ends. CDR3 DNA sequence: TGTGCCAGCAGCGTAAGCCTTGGGGACCACCCTAAAGAGCAGTACTTC. As protein: CASSVSLGDHPKEQYF.

This clonotype was seen only a few times. Written as DNA, the CDR3 is TGTGCCAGCAGTTTAAGGGGCCCCTACAATGAGCAGTACTTC. It specifies CASSLRGPYNEQYF. The rearrangement links TRBV12-3 or TRBV12-4 to TRBJ2-1; tentative D call: TRBD1 (5 bases). The end of the DNA is better explained by TRBJ2-7, so the J call may be wrong. The CDR3 covers 14 residues.

V usage is TRBV2 and J usage is TRBJ2-7; 11 bases are shared with TRBD2. Trimming at V came to 6 bases and at J to 4 bases, leaving 8 bases not matched to a gene. Germline CDR1 and CDR2: SNHLY and FYNNEI. The CDR3 has 15 amino acids. CDR3 loop: CASRTGTSGLYEQYF. In DNA, the CDR3 is TGTGCCAGCAGGACAGGGACTAGCGGCCTTTACGAGCAGTACTTC.

This chain uses TRBV11-2 with TRBJ2-4; D is possibly TRBD1 or TRBD2 (6 bases each). The germline V and J ends were trimmed by 5 bases and 7 bases, with 18 bases remaining between them. Germline V CDR1 and CDR2: SGHAT, FQNNGV. The CDR3 runs 15 residues. This CDR3 is CASSAGRLQGNIQYF. As DNA, the CDR3 is TGTGCCAGCAGCGCGGGACGGCTCCAGGGGAACATTCAGTACTTC.

This clonotype occurred a few times. V and J are TRBV9 and TRBJ1-5, with TRBD1 matching 10 bases. The CDR3 sequence is 16 residues long. Trimming removed 0 bases from V and 2 bases from J; junction bases left unmatched: 2. Looked up from germline, CDR1 is SGDLS and CDR2 is YYNGEE. The CDR3 DNA reads as TGTGCCAGCAGCGTAGGGGGGACAGGGGGCAATCAGCCCCAGCATTTT. Its translation: CASSVGGTGGNQPQHF.

The V call is TRBV20-1, the J call TRBJ2-3, with 9 bases that match TRBD2. Germline CDR1 is DFQATT and CDR2 is SNEGSKA (reference sequence). V lost 3 bases, J lost 5 bases, and 9 bases stayed unmatched. CDR3 size: 15 residues. In DNA, the CDR3 is TGCAGTGCTAGGGGGAATAGCGGGGGCGGAGATACGCAGTATTTT. Amino acid sequence: CSARGNSGGGDTQYF.

This chain connects TRBV3-1 to TRBJ2-1; TRBD2 agrees at 13 bases. CDR1 and CDR2 (germline): LGHDT, YNNKEL (reference sequence). J lost 6 bases, V lost 5 bases, and 13 bases had no gene match. There are 18 residues in the CDR3. This CDR3 reads CASSIKGLAGVGGNEQFF. The CDR3 nucleotides are TGTGCCAGCAGCATAAAAGGACTAGCGGGGGTGGGGGGCAATGAGCAGTTCTTC.

This chain joins TRBV12-3 or TRBV12-4 and TRBJ2-3, with 7 bases aligning to TRBD2. This CDR3 has 13 residues. V lost 6 bases and J lost 4; bases outside the gene matches: 4. The CDR3 reads CASRPTSADTQYF. DNA for the CDR3: TGTGCCAGCAGGCCCACTAGCGCAGATACGCAGTATTTT.

This chain links TRBV2 with TRBJ2-4, with D unclear. The J call may be mistaken, given a closer DNA end match to TRBJ2-7. Germline V gives CDR1 SNHLY, CDR2 FYNNEI. CDR3 length equals 12 residues. The CDR3 reads CASSEENYEQYF. CDR3 in DNA: TGTGCCAGCAGTGAGGAAAACTACGAGCAGTACTTC.

The chain recombines TRBV5-6 with TRBJ2-3; D may be TRBD1 (6 bases). Germline V gene sequence: CDR1 SGHDT, CDR2 YYEEEE. The V gene lost 4 bases and the J gene lost 4 bases, with 13 bases spanning the gap. The CDR3 totals 14 residues. CDR3 in DNA: TGTGCCAGCAGCCAGGGGCATTTTGCAGATACGCAGTATTTT. Translated, it gives CASSQGHFADTQYF. The whole variable domain, filled in from reference TRBV5-6 and TRBJ2-3, reads DAGVTQSPTHLIKTRGQQVTLRCSPKSGHDTVSWYQQALGQGPQFIFQYYEEEERQRGNFPDRFSGHQFPNYSSELNVNALLLGDSALYLCASSQGHFADTQYFGPGTRLTVL.

The chain recombines TRBV29-1 with TRBJ2-3; D not certain. This CDR3 contains 13 residues. Germline V CDR1 and CDR2: SQVTM, ANQGSEA. CDR3 DNA: TGCAACGTCGACGAACTTATCGCAGATACGCAGTATTTT. It is translated as CNVDELIADTQYF.

The sample holds a few counts of this clonotype. V usage is TRBV9 and J usage is TRBJ2-2; TRBD2 matches 12 bases. CDR1 is SGDLS and CDR2 is YYNGEE in the germline V gene. The CDR3 consists of 17 residues. Trimming cost V 0 bases and J 0 bases; bases outside gene matches: 0. CDR3 region: CASSVASGRANTGELFF. CDR3 DNA sequence: TGTGCCAGCAGCGTAGCTAGCGGGAGGGCGAACACCGGGGAGCTGTTTTTT. Supplemented by reference TRBV9 and TRBJ2-2, the full variable domain reads DSGVTQTPKHLITATGQRVTLRCSPRSGDLSVYWYQQSLDQGLQFLIQYYNGEERAKGNILERFSAQQFPDLHSELNLSSLELGDSALYFCASSVASGRANTGELFFGEGSRLTVL.

This clonotype was seen ten or more times. V is TRBV3-1 and J is TRBJ2-3, with D uncertain. Germline V gives CDR1 LGHDT, CDR2 YNNKEL (reference sequence). The V gene lost 0 bases and the J gene lost 8 bases, with 9 bases spanning the gap. This CDR3 is built from 13 residues. DNA of the CDR3: TGTGCCAGCAGCCAAGAGAGCGCGCGTACGCAGTATTTT. Its translation: CASSQESARTQYF.

This chain connects TRBV11-2 to TRBJ1-5; D is ambiguous. The CDR3 covers 13 residues. Germline V gene data show CDR1 as SGHAT and CDR2 as FQNNGV. Trimming took off 4 bases at V and 4 bases at J, with 8 bases between the two ends. The CDR3: CASSSFRNQPQHF. The CDR3 DNA reads as TGTGCCAGCAGCTCGTTTAGGAATCAGCCCCAGCATTTT.

This CDR3 is CASRGTGAGYTF. CDR3 DNA: TGCGCCAGCAGGGGGACAGGGGCCGGCTACACCTTC. J is TRBJ1-2 and V is TRBV10-2, with TRBD1 matching 10 bases. The CDR3 totals 12 residues. Germline V lookup: CDR1 WSHSY, CDR2 SAAADI. J lost 8 bases, V lost 6 bases, and 3 bases had no gene match.

V usage is TRBV25-1 and J usage is TRBJ1-6; unclear D gene. Trimming removed 3 bases from V and 0 bases from J, with 18 bases in between. CDR1 is MGHDK and CDR2 is SYGVNS in the germline V gene. The CDR3 extends over 19 amino acids. CDR3 coding DNA: TGTGCCAGCAGTGACATCTTGGACGGTCCGAGCTCCTATAATTCACCCCTCCACTTT. This sequence encodes CASSDILDGPSSYNSPLHF.

This clonotype appeared a few times. The genes are TRBV5-1 and TRBJ1-2, with D maybe TRBD1 (5 bases). The CDR3 totals 16 residues. Trimming removed 0 bases from V and 5 bases from J, with 17 bases in between. Germline V gene lookup returns CDR1 SGHRS and CDR2 YFSETQ. CDR3 DNA sequence: TGCGCCAGCAGCTTGGGTCTTAAGGCAGGGACTTATGGCTACACCTTC. As protein: CASSLGLKAGTYGYTF.

The chain combines TRBV4-1 with TRBJ1-4, with a possible D match to TRBD1 (6 bases). Trimming left V 1 base short and J 0 bases short, with 15 bases between. The CDR3 length is 18 residues. The germline CDR1 and CDR2 sequences are MGHRA and YSYEKL. CDR3 bases: TGCGCCAGCAGCCAAGGTCGTCAGGGGACCGCAACTAATGAAAAACTGTTTTTT. Its protein is CASSQGRQGTATNEKLFF.

The rearrangement links TRBV11-1 to TRBJ1-1; D remains unclear. V was pared by 5 bases and J by 7 bases, with 14 bases between. CDR1 and CDR2 (germline): SGHAT, FQDESV (reference sequence). This CDR3 contains 13 residues. The CDR3 is CASSRFYSIEAFF. DNA of the CDR3: TGTGCCAGCAGCCGATTTTACTCCATTGAAGCTTTCTTT. The full variable domain, with the rest looked up from reference TRBV11-1 and TRBJ1-1, is EAEVAQSPRYKITEKSQAVAFWCDPISGHATLYWYRQILGQGPELLVQFQDESVVDDSQLPKDRFSAERLKGVDSTLKIQPAELGDSAMYLCASSRFYSIEAFFGQGTRLTVV.